One and the same sample provided the 28 T cell receptor beta chains below, sequenced in a study of blood T cell repertoires in COVID-19 (dated by TCRdb to 2019 to 2021). Library construction relied on the immunoSEQ multiplex PCR assay. This is the immuneACCESS table as TCRdb keeps it, with only in-frame sequences that have V and J called. A part of the clones is gone; compared with another copy, unresolved V genes explain less than half, and the rest is unexplained. The sample has about 360,000 clones on record, approximately 86% of them singletons. The ten most abundant clones make up roughly 6.6% of the sample. The sample was peripheral blood. Receptors originate from a woman aged 60 to 75 with COVID-19, enrolled during active disease.

CDR3 residues: CASRKPGSKNTEAFF. The CDR3 DNA reads as TGTGCCAGTCGTAAACCAGGGTCCAAGAACACTGAAGCTTTCTTT. The chain couples TRBV11-2 to TRBJ1-1; perhaps TRBD1 as D (5 bases). Germline V lookup: CDR1 SGHAT, CDR2 FQNNGV. Trimming left V 9 bases short and J 1 base short, with 18 bases between. This CDR3 comprises 15 residues.

In its sample, this clone was seen once. V and J are TRBV14 and TRBJ1-1, with D hard to call. Germline V CDR1 and CDR2: SGHDN, FVKESK. V was trimmed by 1 base and J by 10 bases, leaving 13 bases between them. This CDR3 has 13 residues. CDR3 nucleotides: TGTGCCAGCAGCCAAGCTACTTCTCGGAGAGCTTTCTTT. Its protein product is CASSQATSRRAFF.

This clone was seen only a few times. The gene calls are TRBV6-5 and TRBJ1-3, with 9 bases fitting TRBD1. Trimming took 5 bases from V and 7 from J; bases not matched to a gene: 3. The CDR3 has 13 amino acids. Germline loops: CDR1 MNHEY, CDR2 SVGAGI. Here the CDR3 DNA reads TGTGCCAGCAGTCTCACAGGGGGCAACACCATATATTTT. The encoded protein is CASSLTGGNTIYF.

The chain carries TRBV29-1 and TRBJ2-7; 7 nucleotides match TRBD2. In germline, CDR1 is SQVTM, CDR2 ANQGSEA. Trimming took 6 bases from V and 5 from J; bases not matched to a gene: 10. CDR3 length: 13 amino acids. DNA of the CDR3: TGCAGCGTCGAGGCTAGCGGTCCCCACGAGCAGTACTTC. Its protein is CSVEASGPHEQYF.

The genes are TRBV5-1 and TRBJ2-5; D remains unclear. Germline CDR1 SGHRS, CDR2 YFSETQ. The CDR3 has 12 residues. The V end lost 4 bases, the J end lost 2 bases, and 6 bases lay between the germline ends. The CDR3 DNA reads as TGCGCCAGCAGCCGCGGTCAAGAGACCCAGTACTTC. It translates to CASSRGQETQYF. The entire variable domain, with the rest obtained from reference TRBV5-1 and TRBJ2-5, is as follows: KAGVTQTPRYLIKTRGQQVTLSCSPISGHRSVSWYQQTPGQGLQFLFEYFSETQRNKGNFPGRFSGRQFSNSRSEMNVSTLELGDSALYLCASSRGQETQYFGPGTRLLVL.

Notes on this clone: The conserved closing phenylalanine or tryptophan is absent in this CDR3, likely reflecting a read error. The DNA is omitted, as the CDR3 cannot be located on it reliably, and the CDR3 follows TCRdb's listing. The chain is built from TRBV6-6 and TRBJ2-3; the DNA was not used to check the table's D call, TRBD2. The CDR3 spans 13 amino acids, including both terminal residues. In germline, CDR1 is MNHNY, CDR2 SVGAGI (reference sequence). The CDR3 loop is CAIRGGGETSVIN.

The rearrangement uses TRBV21-1 and TRBJ2-6; the table's D call of TRBD2 was not tested on the DNA. TRBV21-1 is a pseudogene locus. The CDR3 spans 17 residues. CDR3 coding DNA: TGTGCCAGCAGCAAGAACGTAGGGGAGGCTGGGGCCAACGTCCTGACTTTC. As protein: CASSKNVGEAGANVLTF.

The rearrangement uses TRBV30 and TRBJ2-3, with D possibly being TRBD1 (5 bases). Germline V gene lookup returns CDR1 GTSNPN and CDR2 SVGIG (reference sequence). Trimming took 2 bases from V and 5 from J, leaving 8 bases between them. The CDR3 sequence is 12 residues long. CDR3 amino acids: CAWSYDRDTQYF. The CDR3 DNA is TGTGCCTGGAGTTATGACAGAGATACGCAGTATTTT.

This chain uses TRBV27 with TRBJ1-5; 8 nucleotides line up with TRBD1. This CDR3 is built from 15 residues. Trimming removed 6 bases from V and 5 bases from J; junction bases left unmatched: 9. Germline loops: CDR1 MNHEY, CDR2 SMNVEV (reference sequence). The CDR3 region has the DNA TGTGCCAGCAGCTCCTCCGGGACAGGTTATCAGCCCCAGCATTTT. Amino acids: CASSSSGTGYQPQHF.

The chain recombines TRBV3-1 (or the pseudogene TRBV3-2) with TRBJ1-6; 8 bases fit TRBD1. The junction had 6 bases not matched to a gene; V was cut back by 1 base and J by 10 bases. The germline V gene encodes CDR1 LGHDT and CDR2 YNNKEL (reference sequence). The CDR3 totals 15 residues. CDR3 sequence: CASSQGTGTGSPLHF. In DNA form, the CDR3 reads TGTGCCAGCAGCCAAGGGACAGGGACGGGCTCACCCCTCCACTTT.

The rearrangement joins TRBV19 to TRBJ1-1; 9 nucleotides agree with TRBD1. V dropped 8 bases and J dropped 11; count of bases not matched to a gene: 6. This CDR3 spans 11 amino acids. Germline-derived CDR1 and CDR2 are LNHDA and SQIVND (reference sequence). CDR3: CASSGTGYAFF. The CDR3 DNA reads as TGTGCCAGTTCCGGGACAGGGTATGCTTTCTTT.

This rearrangement joins TRBV12-3 or TRBV12-4 to TRBJ1-5; D is uncertain. This CDR3 is built from 13 residues. Trimming removed 3 bases at V and 7 bases at J, with 10 bases between. Here the CDR3 DNA reads TGTGCCAGCAGTTTCGGAGTTGGGCAGCCCCAGCATTTT. Protein: CASSFGVGQPQHF.

The V call is TRBV27, the J call TRBJ2-1, with D maybe TRBD2 (6 bases). Germline V lookup: CDR1 MNHEY, CDR2 SMNVEV (reference sequence). The CDR3 length is 13 residues. The germline V and J ends were trimmed by 0 bases and 9 bases, with 9 bases remaining between them. The CDR3 protein is CASSLSSGSEQFF. CDR3 nucleotides: TGTGCCAGCAGTTTATCATCCGGGAGTGAGCAGTTCTTC.

V usage is TRBV5-1 and J usage is TRBJ2-1, with TRBD2 matching 10 bases. The germline gives CDR1 SGHRS, CDR2 YFSETQ. V lost 4 bases, J lost 0 bases, and 19 bases stayed unmatched. CDR3 length: 21 amino acids. The DNA of the CDR3 is TGCGCCAGCAGCCCCAGGCCTCCGGGACTAGCGTTATTAAGCTCCTACAATGAGCAGTTCTTC. Protein product: CASSPRPPGLALLSSYNEQFF.

This clone was seen more than once but under ten times. The genes are TRBV4-1 and TRBJ1-1; D is possibly TRBD1 (5 bases). V shed 3 bases and J shed 2 bases, with 10 bases lying between them. The CDR3 is 14 residues long. Germline CDR1 reads MGHRA; CDR2 reads YSYEKL. The CDR3 region is CASSHPGFNTEAFF. CDR3 sequence (DNA): TGCGCCAGCAGCCATCCAGGGTTTAACACTGAAGCTTTCTTT.

The V call is TRBV28, the J call TRBJ2-3; 7 bases are shared with TRBD2. Germline assignment: CDR1 MDHEN and CDR2 SYDVKM. The V gene end was trimmed by 6 bases and the J gene end by 6 bases; junction bases not matched to a gene: 15. The length of the CDR3 is 16 residues. CDR3 in DNA: TGTGCCAGCAGCCACGGGACGGCGGCCGGGGGGGATACGCAGTATTTT. It translates to CASSHGTAAGGDTQYF. Filled out from reference TRBV28 and TRBJ2-3, the complete variable domain reads DVKVTQSSRYLVKRTGEKVFLECVQDMDHENMFWYRQDPGLGLRLIYFSYDVKMKEKGDIPEGYSVSREKKERFSLILESASTNQTSMYLCASSHGTAAGGDTQYFGPGTRLTVL.

The rearrangement joins TRBV6-5 to TRBJ2-2; tentatively, D is TRBD1 (5 bases). The V end was cut by 6 bases, the J end by 2 bases, with 13 bases between. CDR1 is MNHEY, CDR2 SVGAGI, per germline. The CDR3 is made up of 15 amino acids. Here the CDR3 DNA reads TGTGCCAGCAGCCGCGGACACCCTAACACCGGGGAGCTGTTTTTT. This translates into CASSRGHPNTGELFF.

J is TRBJ2-3 and V is TRBV30, with a weak D call TRBD2 (6 bases). The CDR3 has 18 residues. V gave up 0 bases and J gave up 5 bases, with 24 bases separating them. Germline CDR1 reads GTSNPN; CDR2 reads SVGIG (reference sequence). CDR3 protein: CAWSVASFGGALGDTQYF. The CDR3 DNA sequence: TGTGCCTGGAGTGTGGCCTCATTTGGCGGGGCCCTGGGAGATACGCAGTATTTT.

The rearrangement links TRBV5-4 to TRBJ2-6, with 7 bases fitting TRBD1. Trimming removed 3 bases from V and 4 bases from J; junction bases left unmatched: 13. This CDR3 is 18 amino acids long. Germline V gives CDR1 SGHNT, CDR2 YYREEE (reference sequence). Here the CDR3 DNA reads TGTGCCAGCAGCTCCATGGGTGAGGGGGCCTCGGGGGCCAACGTCCTGACTTTC. Its translation: CASSSMGEGASGANVLTF.

This rearrangement joins TRBV3-1 (or the pseudogene TRBV3-2) to TRBJ2-6; TRBD1 might be the D (5 bases). The germline CDR1 and CDR2 sequences are LGHDT and YNNKEL (reference sequence). V shed 4 bases and J shed 2 bases, with 12 bases lying between them. The CDR3 length is 16 residues. Here the CDR3 reads CASSPMAGTGANVLTF. CDR3 DNA sequence: TGTGCCAGCAGCCCCATGGCAGGGACTGGGGCCAACGTCCTGACTTTC.

This sequence joins TRBV11-3 and TRBJ2-4, with a weak D call TRBD2 (6 bases). This CDR3 is 16 amino acids long. CDR1 and CDR2 (germline): SGHNT, YENEEA. Deletions cut 4 bases from V and 1 base from J, with 14 bases between. This CDR3 reads CASSSGAREAKNIQYF. CDR3 in DNA: TGTGCCAGCAGCTCGGGAGCCAGGGAGGCCAAAAACATTCAGTACTTC.

This chain uses TRBV27 with TRBJ2-3, with 7 bases lining up with TRBD2. V shed 1 base, J shed 2 bases, and the junction held 6 bases outside the gene matches. This CDR3 has 16 amino acids. Germline V gives CDR1 MNHEY, CDR2 SMNVEV (reference sequence). The CDR3 DNA reads as TGTGCCAGCAGTTTATTGGGGGAGCGGGACACAGATACGCAGTATTTT. Amino acid sequence: CASSLLGERDTDTQYF.

The chain uses TRBV29-1 and TRBJ1-4; 9 bases align to TRBD1. The V segment lost 7 bases and the J segment 4 bases; nucleotides outside the gene matches: 7. The CDR3 runs 14 residues. Germline values: CDR1 SQVTM, CDR2 ANQGSEA. DNA of the CDR3: TGCAGCGCCCAAGGGGACAGGGTTAATGAAAAACTGTTTTTT. Its protein is CSAQGDRVNEKLFF.

This clone was recorded only once. The V and J genes are TRBV2 and TRBJ2-1; D is possibly TRBD2 (5 bases). The CDR3 sequence is 19 residues long. The V and J ends lost 0 bases and 7 bases respectively, with 25 bases between them. CDR1 is SNHLY, CDR2 FYNNEI, per germline. The chain's CDR3 is CASSEASVARQPSGNEQFF. The CDR3 DNA reads as TGTGCCAGCAGTGAAGCGTCGGTGGCACGCCAGCCCTCGGGGAATGAGCAGTTCTTC.

The V and J genes are TRBV9 and TRBJ2-5, with 10 bases fitting TRBD2. Per the germline V gene, CDR1 is SGDLS and CDR2 is YYNGEE. With V trimmed by 0 bases and J by 5 bases, 10 bases remained unmatched. The CDR3 is made up of 17 amino acids. CDR3 loop: CASSVGAAGGGIETQYF. In DNA form, the CDR3 reads TGTGCCAGCAGCGTAGGAGCAGCGGGGGGGGGAATTGAGACCCAGTACTTC.

This rearrangement joins TRBV7-9 to TRBJ1-3, with D perhaps TRBD1 (6 bases). Germline loops: CDR1 SEHNR, CDR2 FQNEAQ (reference sequence). The CDR3 has 14 amino acids. V lost 5 bases, J lost 4 bases, and 12 bases lay in between. The CDR3 DNA reads as TGTGCCAGCAGCGAAACAGGACAGGGAAACACCATATATTTT. Translation gives CASSETGQGNTIYF.

In its sample, this clone was seen a few times. The chain employs TRBV7-9 and TRBJ2-5; the match to TRBD1 covers 8 bases. Germline V CDR1 and CDR2: SEHNR, FQNEAQ (reference sequence). This CDR3 region has 17 residues. V gave up 3 bases and J gave up 4 bases; unmatched junction bases: 13. CDR3 sequence (DNA): TGTGCCAGCAGCTTGGGACAGGCTTTTGGATTAAGAGAGACCCAGTACTTC. Translating it yields CASSLGQAFGLRETQYF.

V is TRBV10-3 and J is TRBJ2-1, with D possibly being TRBD2 (6 bases). V lost 5 bases, J lost 0 bases, and 20 bases lay in between. Germline CDR1 reads ENHRY; CDR2 reads SYGVKD. The CDR3 contains 18 residues. The DNA for the CDR3 is TGTGCCATCAGTTCCCACGAGGAACCGGGGGACTCCTACAATGAGCAGTTCTTC. This translates into CAISSHEEPGDSYNEQFF.